The entry below gives a single T cell receptor beta chain sequence along with its context. Its specificity is unknown. Trimming left V 0 bases short and J 4 bases short, with 10 bases between. This CDR3 comprises 14 residues. Germline CDR1 is SGDLS and CDR2 is YYNGEE. These data originate in a study of cytomegalovirus exposure and HLA in healthy donors. Whole-study results and caveats: Overall, around 160 TCR beta chains were annotated as cytomegalovirus-associated. Available immune exposure information covered CMV serostatus only.

Use of 60 Vbeta and 13 Jbeta primers characterized the PCR. Original processing notes: An analysis that came later counted 77 million or so unique TCR beta chains, approximately 9.9 million shared. Only in-frame clones appear in the TCRdb table, and some are missing; sequencing was by immunoSEQ multiplex PCR. That table furnishes V, J and clone size, whereas the DNA furnished D and trimming. The profile shows approximately 120,000 clones, around 78% of them singletons. V usage is TRBV9 and J usage is TRBJ1-1; D gene ambiguous. This TCR came from a man aged 45 to 65 in good health and CMV-seronegative. Sequenced sample: PBMCs. CDR3 sequence: CASSVGPPGTEAFF. The CDR3 nucleotides are TGTGCCAGCAGCGTAGGGCCCCCGGGCACTGAAGCTTTCTTT.